Below, 18 T cell receptor beta chains from the same sample are listed, as sequenced in a study of cytomegalovirus exposure and HLA in healthy donors. The PCR was carried out with 60 Vbeta primers and 13 Jbeta primers. The method was immunoSEQ multiplex PCR; TCRdb's version includes in-frame clones alone and lacks a portion of them. The sample carries roughly 150,000 clones, roughly 75% recorded once. Source material: PBMCs. These receptors all stem from a man aged 18 to 35 in good health and CMV-seropositive.

There are a few counts of this clone. The V and J genes are TRBV9 and TRBJ2-2, with 11 bases aligning to TRBD1. CDR3 size: 17 residues. The V gene's germline CDR1 is SGDLS and CDR2 YYNGEE. With 4 bases clipped from V and 5 bases from J, the junction kept 10 bases outside the gene matches. In DNA form, the CDR3 reads TGTGCCAGCAGCCTCGGGACAGGGGGTCTAAAGACCGGGGAGCTGTTTTTT. The encoded protein is CASSLGTGGLKTGELFF.

The CDR3 reads CASSLPRVEKLFF. CDR3 DNA: TGTGCCAGCAGTTTACCGCGAGTGGAAAAACTGTTTTTT. The chain uses TRBV28 and TRBJ1-4; no firm D call. V lost 2 bases to trimming and J lost 8 bases, with 9 bases between them. CDR1 and CDR2 (germline): MDHEN, SYDVKM. This CDR3 region has 13 residues.

The CDR3 DNA sequence: TGCGCCAGCAGCCGAGTAGAACTACAGGGACACGAGCAGTACTTC. The encoded protein is CASSRVELQGHEQYF. V is TRBV4-1 and J is TRBJ2-7; tentative D call: TRBD1 (6 bases). V lost 4 bases and J 5 bases, leaving 18 bases between the germline ends. From germline, CDR1 is MGHRA and CDR2 YSYEKL. This CDR3 region has 15 residues.

The chain has TRBV7-6 and TRBJ2-7, with D possibly TRBD2 on 5 matching bases. V lost 5 bases and J 6 bases, leaving 17 bases between the germline ends. Germline V CDR1 and CDR2: SGHVS, FNYEAQ. CDR3 length: 14 amino acids. The CDR3 here is CASSRSGTQREQYF. The CDR3 nucleotides read TGTGCCAGCAGCCGTTCGGGAACACAGCGCGAGCAGTACTTC.

V and J are TRBV10-1 and TRBJ1-1; D remains ambiguous. The CDR3 loop spans 13 amino acids. The germline gives CDR1 WNHNN, CDR2 SYGVQD (reference sequence). Trimming shortened V by 5 bases and J by 4 bases, and 11 bases separated the two germline ends. The CDR3 reads CASSPRSRTEAFF. CDR3 coding DNA: TGCGCCAGCAGTCCCCGTTCTCGCACTGAAGCTTTCTTT.

A word on this clone: Within the sample, other DNA sequences also encode this same CDR3. The chain employs TRBV5-1 and TRBJ2-7; tentatively, D is TRBD1 (6 bases). The CDR3 spans 14 residues. Trimming took 3 bases from V and 1 from J, leaving 11 bases between them. Germline V CDR1 and CDR2: SGHRS, YFSETQ. CDR3 region: CASSYRDRSYEQYF. In DNA, the CDR3 is TGCGCCAGCAGCTACCGCGACAGGTCCTACGAGCAGTACTTC.

This clone has a handful of counts. This chain joins TRBV6-1 and TRBJ1-5; no definite D call. The CDR3 spans 15 residues. Trimming took 4 bases from V and 0 from J, leaving 10 bases between them. Germline V CDR1 and CDR2: MNHNS, SASEGT. The CDR3 region is CASSVPASSNQPQHF. CDR3 nucleotides: TGTGCCAGCAGTGTCCCCGCCAGTAGCAATCAGCCCCAGCATTTT.

This clone was seen only once. The chain is built from TRBV10-3 and TRBJ2-7; weak D call: TRBD2 (7 bases). Germline CDR1 ENHRY, CDR2 SYGVKD. The CDR3 covers 15 residues. Between the trimmed V and J ends, which lost 8 bases and 0 bases, there was a span of 17 bases. CDR3 nucleotides: TGTGCCATCTCTCAGGGAGCGGGACACTCCTACGAGCAGTACTTC. This codes for CAISQGAGHSYEQYF.

The genes are TRBV21-1 and TRBJ2-7; TRBD2 reflects the table's D call only, with no check against the DNA. TRBV21-1 is a listed pseudogene. The CDR3 has 16 residues. Here the CDR3 reads CASSTRTSGRSYEQYF. The CDR3 DNA is TGTGCCAGCAGCACTCGTACTAGCGGGAGATCCTACGAGCAGTACTTC.

J is TRBJ2-7 and V is TRBV5-4; TRBD2 matches 10 bases. Germline values: CDR1 SGHNT, CDR2 YYREEE (reference sequence). CDR3 size: 14 residues. After removal of 0 bases from V and 3 bases from J, the junction contained 0 bases not matched to a gene. CDR3 in DNA: TGTGCCAGCAGCTTGGCTAGCGGGAGCTACGAGCAGTACTTC. Its translation is CASSLASGSYEQYF.

This chain links TRBV13 with TRBJ2-7; D not certain. Trimming took off 2 bases at V and 0 bases at J, with 11 bases between the two ends. Germline V gene lookup returns CDR1 PRHDT and CDR2 FYEKMQ (reference sequence). The CDR3 spans 15 residues. The CDR3 sequence: CASSLSRRNSYEQYF. The CDR3 bases are TGTGCCAGCAGCTTATCTCGGCGGAACTCCTACGAGCAGTACTTC. Using reference TRBV13 and TRBJ2-7 for the parts outside the CDR3, the full variable domain is AAGVIQSPRHLIKEKRETATLKCYPIPRHDTVYWYQQGPGQDPQFLISFYEKMQSDKGSIPDRFSAQQFSDYHSELNMSSLELGDSALYFCASSLSRRNSYEQYFGPGTRLTVT.

The chain couples TRBV29-1 to TRBJ2-3; a weak D match, TRBD2 (6 bases). The V gene lost 4 bases and the J gene lost 2 bases, with 13 bases spanning the gap. The CDR3 totals 14 residues. The germline V gene has CDR1 SQVTM and CDR2 ANQGSEA. As DNA, the CDR3 is TGCAGCGTTGTAAGACTAGACTCCACAGATACGCAGTATTTT. Translated, it gives CSVVRLDSTDTQYF.

The gene calls are TRBV10-2 and TRBJ2-3; 8 bases are a match to TRBD2. This CDR3 spans 13 amino acids. Germline V lookup: CDR1 WSHSY, CDR2 SAAADI. Trimming cost V 8 bases and J 10 bases; bases outside gene matches: 11. The CDR3 DNA follows: TGCGCCAGCCGGGGGGGAGGGCGGTCTGCGCAGTATTTT. Protein product: CASRGGGRSAQYF.

The chain has TRBV5-1 and TRBJ2-1; 10 bases agree with TRBD2. V trimming: 5 bases; J trimming: 4 bases; junction bases outside the gene matches: 9. The CDR3 loop spans 16 amino acids. Germline CDR1 is SGHRS and CDR2 is YFSETQ. The chain's CDR3 is CASRDDSSGGYNEQFF. DNA of the CDR3: TGCGCCAGCAGAGACGACTCTAGCGGGGGTTACAATGAGCAGTTCTTC.

The count of this clone is one. The gene calls are TRBV7-6 and TRBJ2-1; D not certain. This CDR3 comprises 16 residues. Germline CDR1 reads SGHVS; CDR2 reads FNYEAQ. The V and J ends lost 1 base and 7 bases respectively, with 17 bases between them. The CDR3 nucleotides read TGTGCCAGCAGCTTAGGGGTCGGCAACCTCAGGAATGAGCAGTTCTTC. It is translated as CASSLGVGNLRNEQFF.

In this sample, this clone turned up once. This sequence joins TRBV6-6 and TRBJ1-1; 10 bases agree with TRBD1. The germline gives CDR1 MNHNY, CDR2 SVGAGI (reference sequence). V lost 5 bases, J lost 11 bases, and 11 bases stayed unmatched. CDR3 length equals 14 residues. The CDR3 bases are TGTGCCAGCAGTCGGACAGGGGGTAAACGGAGCGCTTTCTTT. Protein: CASSRTGGKRSAFF.

The rearrangement links TRBV6-4 to TRBJ1-2, with 8 positions matching TRBD1. This CDR3 comprises 15 residues. Germline V gene lookup returns CDR1 MRHNA and CDR2 SNTAGT. J lost 4 bases, V lost 3 bases, and 7 bases had no gene match. The CDR3, as DNA: TGTGCCAGCAGTGAATACCCAACAGGGGGCTATGGCTACACCTTC. This gives the protein CASSEYPTGGYGYTF.

The chain carries TRBV7-9 and TRBJ1-2; 8 bases are shared with TRBD1. The junction had 8 bases not matched to a gene; V was cut back by 6 bases and J by 8 bases. The CDR3 runs to 13 residues. Germline assignment: CDR1 SEHNR and CDR2 FQNEAQ (reference sequence). The CDR3 region is CASSSQGAGGYTF. CDR3 nucleotide sequence: TGTGCCAGCAGTTCCCAGGGGGCGGGCGGCTACACCTTC.